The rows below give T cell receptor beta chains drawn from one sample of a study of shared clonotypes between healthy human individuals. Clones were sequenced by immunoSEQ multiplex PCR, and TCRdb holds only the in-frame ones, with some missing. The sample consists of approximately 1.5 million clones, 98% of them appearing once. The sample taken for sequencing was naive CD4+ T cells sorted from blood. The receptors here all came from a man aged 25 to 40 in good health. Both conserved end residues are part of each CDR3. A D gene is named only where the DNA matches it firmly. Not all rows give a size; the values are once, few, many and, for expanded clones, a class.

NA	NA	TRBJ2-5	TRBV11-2	CASSLDGTLQETQYF	TGTGCCAGCAGCTTAGACGGGACACTCCAAGAGACCCAGTACTTC
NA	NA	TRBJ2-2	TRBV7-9	CASSLGFGVSGELFF	TGTGCCAGCAGCTTAGGGTTTGGGGTATCCGGGGAGCTGTTTTTT
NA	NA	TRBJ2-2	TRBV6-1	CASSEVGNTGELFF	TGTGCCAGCAGTGAAGTTGGGAACACCGGGGAGCTGTTTTTT
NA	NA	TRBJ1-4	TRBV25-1	CASSGTRWDNEKLFF	TGTGCCAGCAGTGGAACTAGGTGGGATAATGAAAAACTGTTTTTT
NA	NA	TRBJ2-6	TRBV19	CASRDPKRTGANVLTF	TGTGCCAGTCGGGACCCCAAACGAACTGGGGCCAACGTCCTGACTTTC
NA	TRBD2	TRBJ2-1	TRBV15	CATSRDRLAGVYNEQFF	TGTGCCACCAGCAGAGACCGACTAGCGGGAGTATACAATGAGCAGTTCTTC
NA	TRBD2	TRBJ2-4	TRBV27	CASSSSGKNIQYF	TGTGCCAGCAGTTCTAGCGGAAAAAACATTCAGTACTTC
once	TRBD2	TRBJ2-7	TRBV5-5	CASSLRGGDEQYF	TGTGCCAGCAGCCTTCGTGGGGGGGACGAGCAGTACTTC
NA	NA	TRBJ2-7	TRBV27	CASSFGGEQYF	TGTGCCAGCAGTTTCGGGGGCGAGCAGTACTTC
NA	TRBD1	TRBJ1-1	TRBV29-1	CSGRQGPTEAFF	TGCAGCGGGAGACAGGGACCCACTGAAGCTTTCTTT
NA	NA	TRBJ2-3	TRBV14	CASSRGTRRADTQYF	TGTGCCAGCAGCCGCGGGACAAGGAGGGCAGATACGCAGTATTTT
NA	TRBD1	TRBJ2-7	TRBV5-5	CASTRTGKYEQYF	TGTGCCAGCACCCGGACAGGGAAGTACGAGCAGTACTTC
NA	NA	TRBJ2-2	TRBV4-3	CASSQERETGELFF	TGCGCCAGCAGCCAAGAGAGGGAGACCGGGGAGCTGTTTTTT
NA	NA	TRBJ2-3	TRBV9	CASSTRLAVGLADTQYF	TGTGCCAGCAGCACGCGCTTGGCGGTGGGATTGGCAGATACGCAGTATTTT
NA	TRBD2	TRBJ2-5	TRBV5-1	CASSYRSGTEETQYF	TGCGCCAGCAGCTATCGCAGCGGGACGGAAGAGACCCAGTACTTC
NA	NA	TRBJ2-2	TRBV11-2	CASSLGVGELFF	TGTGCCAGCAGCTTAGGCGTCGGGGAGCTGTTTTTT
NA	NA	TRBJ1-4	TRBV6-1	CASSVRPEKLFF	TGTGCCAGCAGTGTTCGACCCGAAAAACTGTTTTTT